This T cell receptor (beta chain) emerged from a study of OX40 agonist ivuxolimab in advanced cancers. About the research overall: Melanoma, hepatocellular carcinoma, head and neck or renal cell cancer occurred in dose-escalation patients.

Sequenced by immunoSEQ multiplex PCR; TCRdb stores in-frame clones only, minus some. The sample has more than 9,500 clones; about three quarters are singletons. Notes on the study in general: Partly responding patients at 0.1-3.0 mg/kg showed some of the smallest clonal expansion. Circulating CD4+ and CD8+ T cells showed clonal expansion by week 6 at 0.1 to 3.0 mg/kg.

To note about this clone: Antigen unknown.

J gave up 2 bases and V 5 bases, and 3 bases lay outside the gene matches. CDR3 size: 15 residues. The germline V gene encodes CDR1 SEHNR and CDR2 FQNEAQ (reference sequence). The material sequenced was CD4+ or CD8+ T cells sorted from blood, taken in a trial of the OX40 agonist ivuxolimab. The V call is TRBV7-9, the J call TRBJ2-7; 13 bases align to TRBD2. This sequence was found in an adult with an advanced solid tumor such as melanoma, head and neck, liver or kidney cancer. The CDR3 DNA reads TGTGCCAGCAGCCTTACTAGCGGGGGGGCCTACGAGCAGTACTTC. It yields the protein CASSLTSGGAYEQYF.